This T cell receptor beta chain was sequenced for a study of T-cell memory formation after mild COVID-19. Per the germline V gene, CDR1 is MNHEY and CDR2 is SVGEGT. The CDR3 has 16 amino acids. The V end lost 2 bases, the J end lost 9 bases, and 20 bases lay between the germline ends. About this clonotype itself: The target antigen is unknown.

Study-level points and caveats: Some SARS-CoV-2-responding clones were already detected in memory before infection.

The TCR alpha and TCR beta cDNA libraries, bearing sample barcodes and UMIs, were generated by 5'RACE using constant-segment primers. Via MiXCR, TCRdb re-called the 5' RACE reads, giving one row per CDR3 protein. The sample carries 300,000 to 400,000 distinct CDR3 sequences, more than 15% recorded once. Sample: PBMCs or a T cell subset sorted from them (not recorded which). The rearrangement uses TRBV6-2 or TRBV6-3 and TRBJ2-1; D possibly uses TRBD1 or TRBD2 (6 bases each). This receptor was identified in a man between 18 and 29 years old who had mild COVID-19 (a few samples of this study predate the infection). Cell type and time point are not known. The CDR3 spells CASSYPKGGLGGEQFF. The CDR3 region has the DNA TGTGCCAGCAGTTACCCGAAGGGGGGCCTGGGGGGTGAGCAGTTCTTC.